Shown below are 27 T cell receptor beta chains from a single sample sequenced in a study of T-cell memory formation after mild COVID-19. In TCRdb, the 5' RACE reads were re-called with MiXCR into one record per CDR3 protein. The sample holds about 180,000 distinct CDR3 sequences; 16% are singletons and the top ten take 2% to 2.5%. The source material was PBMCs or a T cell subset sorted from them (not recorded which). The receptors here all came from an adult woman who had mild COVID-19 (a few samples of this study predate the infection). Cell type and time point are not known.

This clonotype turned up a few times. The genes are TRBV12-3 or TRBV12-4 and TRBJ2-7; 7 nucleotides match TRBD2. This CDR3 spans 15 amino acids. The junction had 11 bases not matched to a gene; V was cut back by 3 bases and J by 6 bases. CDR3 bases: TGTGCCAGCAGTTTCGGCGGGGGACTATATGTCGAGCAGTACTTC. Translated: CASSFGGGLYVEQYF.

In its sample, this clonotype was seen a few times. This chain joins TRBV5-1 and TRBJ2-5; tentative D call: TRBD2 (5 bases). This CDR3 comprises 14 residues. With 0 bases removed from V and 4 bases from J, the gap between germline ends came to 10 bases. CDR1 and CDR2 (germline): SGHRS, YFSETQ. The CDR3 loop is CASSLGPEGETQYF. The CDR3 DNA reads as TGCGCCAGCAGCTTGGGGCCCGAGGGAGAGACCCAGTACTTC.

This clonotype has a handful of counts. This chain uses TRBV4-2 with TRBJ2-5; 12 positions agree with TRBD2. This CDR3 has 18 amino acids. The V segment lost 6 bases and the J segment 3 bases; nucleotides outside the gene matches: 14. CDR1 and CDR2 (germline): LGHNA, YNFKEQ. CDR3: CASSFTASGGALKETQYF. CDR3 coding DNA: TGTGCCAGCAGTTTCACGGCTAGCGGGGGGGCCCTTAAAGAGACCCAGTACTTC.

This clonotype appeared a few times. This chain links TRBV27 with TRBJ2-1; 12 bases align to TRBD2. With 4 bases clipped from V and 5 bases from J, the junction kept 3 bases outside the gene matches. This CDR3 is built from 15 residues. Germline V gene lookup returns CDR1 MNHEY and CDR2 SMNVEV (reference sequence). The CDR3 sequence: CASSSRLAGDNEQFF. CDR3 bases: TGTGCCAGCAGTTCCCGACTAGCGGGAGACAATGAGCAGTTCTTC.

The table lists this clonotype with many counts. V usage is TRBV6-2 or TRBV6-3 and J usage is TRBJ2-7; TRBD2 agrees at 16 bases. V was clipped by 0 bases and J by 3 bases; unmatched bases: 8. The CDR3 loop spans 19 amino acids. Germline CDR1 is MNHEY and CDR2 is SVGEGT. CDR3 amino acids: CASSYSPGLAGGPVYEQYF. In nucleotides, the CDR3 is TGTGCCAGCAGTTACTCTCCGGGACTAGCGGGAGGGCCGGTCTACGAGCAGTACTTC.

The CDR3 protein is CSVSRSFPDEQFF. In nucleotides, the CDR3 is TGCAGCGTTTCCCGGTCGTTTCCCGATGAGCAGTTCTTC. The V and J genes are TRBV29-1 and TRBJ2-1; D is undetermined. Germline V gene data show CDR1 as SQVTM and CDR2 as ANQGSEA. The CDR3 covers 13 residues. Trimming shortened V by 5 bases and J by 8 bases, and 16 bases separated the two germline ends.

In this sample, this clonotype turned up many times. The rearrangement links TRBV30 to TRBJ2-1; 9 bases align to TRBD2. Germline V CDR1 and CDR2: GTSNPN, SVGIG (reference sequence). This CDR3 has 14 amino acids. V lost 0 bases and J lost 9; bases outside the gene matches: 6. The CDR3 reads CAWSVRREGTEQFF. The CDR3 DNA follows: TGTGCCTGGAGTGTAAGGCGGGAGGGCACTGAGCAGTTCTTC. The whole variable domain, filled in from reference TRBV30 and TRBJ2-1, reads SQTIHQWPATLVQPVGSPLSLECTVEGTSNPNLYWYRQAAGRGLQLLFYSVGIGQISSEVPQNLSASRPQDRQFILSSKKLLLSDSGFYLCAWSVRREGTEQFFGPGTRLTVL.

The V call is TRBV5-5, the J call TRBJ1-1; D gene unclear. Germline CDR1 SGHKS, CDR2 YYEKEE (reference sequence). The length of the CDR3 is 13 residues. Trimming left V 4 bases short and J 6 bases short, with 13 bases between. This chain's CDR3 is CASSPLQSSEAFF. CDR3 DNA: TGTGCCAGCAGCCCCCTTCAATCATCTGAAGCTTTCTTT. The whole variable domain, remainder taken from reference TRBV5-5 and TRBJ1-1, is DAGVTQSPTHLIKTRGQQVTLRCSPISGHKSVSWYQQVLGQGPQFIFQYYEKEERGRGNFPDRFSARQFPNYSSELNVNALLLGDSALYLCASSPLQSSEAFFGQGTRLTVV.

This clonotype turned up a few times. The rearrangement links TRBV6-5 to TRBJ2-5, with 9 bases matching TRBD1. CDR3 length equals 13 residues. After removal of 6 bases from V and 4 bases from J, the junction contained 3 bases not matched to a gene. CDR1 is MNHEY, CDR2 SVGAGI, per germline. The CDR3 region has the DNA TGTGCCAGCAGAACGGACAGGGGAGAGACCCAGTACTTC. As protein: CASRTDRGETQYF.

The rearrangement uses TRBV3-1 and TRBJ2-6; D is unresolved. CDR1 is LGHDT, CDR2 YNNKEL, per germline (reference sequence). This CDR3 has 16 amino acids. V was pared by 2 bases and J by 3 bases, with 11 bases between. The CDR3 region has the DNA TGTGCCAGCAGCCAACCCGTGACCGGTGGGGCCAACGTCCTGACTTTC. It specifies CASSQPVTGGANVLTF.

The CDR3: CASSQAPGSAYEQYF. CDR3 DNA: TGTGCCAGCAGCCAAGCCCCAGGGTCGGCCTACGAGCAGTACTTC. The chain combines TRBV3-1 with TRBJ2-7; D is possibly TRBD1 (5 bases). Trimming shortened V by 1 base and J by 2 bases, and 12 bases separated the two germline ends. The CDR3 length is 15 residues. CDR1 is LGHDT, CDR2 YNNKEL, per germline (reference sequence).

This clonotype was counted once. The genes are TRBV7-2 and TRBJ2-1; possible D gene TRBD2, 5 bases. V dropped 5 bases and J dropped 9 bases, with 14 bases sitting between them. Looked up from germline, CDR1 is SGHTA and CDR2 is FQGNSA. The CDR3 totals 13 residues. CDR3 nucleotides: TGTGCCAGCAGCCCACGCCGGGATGGTGAGCAGTTCTTC. This encodes CASSPRRDGEQFF.

The rearrangement joins TRBV7-3 to TRBJ2-5; possibly TRBD1 for D (5 bases). The CDR3 length is 13 residues. Trimming cost V 4 bases and J 5 bases, with 11 bases left between them. The V gene's germline CDR1 is SGHTA and CDR2 FQGTGA. CDR3 sequence: CASSSGFSETQYF. CDR3 DNA sequence: TGTGCCAGCAGCTCAGGGTTTTCTGAGACCCAGTACTTC. The whole variable domain, remainder taken from reference TRBV7-3 and TRBJ2-5, is GAGVSQTPSNKVTEKGKYVELRCDPISGHTALYWYRQSLGQGPEFLIYFQGTGAADDSGLPNDRFFAVRPEGSVSTLKIQRTERGDSAVYLCASSSGFSETQYFGPGTRLLVL.

This clonotype was seen just once. The J gene is TRBJ2-2, the V gene TRBV4-1, with 9 bases matching TRBD1. Trimming took 4 bases from V and 5 from J; bases not matched to a gene: 8. Germline CDR1 MGHRA, CDR2 YSYEKL. The length of the CDR3 is 16 residues. CDR3 region: CASSRSGTGKTGELFF. CDR3 sequence (DNA): TGCGCCAGCAGCCGCTCCGGGACAGGGAAAACCGGGGAGCTGTTTTTT.

The chain links TRBV20-1 to TRBJ1-4; D possibly corresponds to TRBD1 (5 bases). Germline values: CDR1 DFQATT, CDR2 SNEGSKA (reference sequence). The CDR3 consists of 15 residues. With 3 bases removed from V and 2 bases from J, the gap between germline ends came to 13 bases. The CDR3, as DNA: TGCAGTGCTAGGAGGGACGGGGCCACTAATGAAAAACTGTTTTTT. Amino acid sequence: CSARRDGATNEKLFF.

This clonotype was detected ten times or more. The chain recombines TRBV20-1 with TRBJ1-2, with D unclear. This CDR3 region has 15 residues. Trimming took off 0 bases at V and 8 bases at J, with 19 bases between the two ends. Looked up from germline, CDR1 is DFQATT and CDR2 is SNEGSKA (reference sequence). This chain's CDR3 is CSARDGFGLVEGYTF. As DNA, the CDR3 is TGCAGTGCTAGAGATGGGTTTGGTCTTGTGGAGGGCTACACCTTC.

This clonotype was observed a few times. This CDR3 is CAISESLGGAGVTDTQYF. DNA for the CDR3: TGTGCCATCAGTGAGTCATTAGGCGGCGCCGGGGTCACAGATACGCAGTATTTT. V is TRBV10-3 and J is TRBJ2-3; TRBD2 is a possible D gene (5 bases). From germline, CDR1 is ENHRY and CDR2 SYGVKD. The CDR3 is 18 residues long. V dropped 0 bases and J dropped 2 bases, with 18 bases sitting between them.

This clonotype has ten or more counts. The genes are TRBV9 and TRBJ2-2; D is perhaps TRBD1 or TRBD2 (5 bases each). The germline gives CDR1 SGDLS, CDR2 YYNGEE. This CDR3 is built from 14 residues. Trimming took 0 bases from V and 7 from J, leaving 10 bases between them. The CDR3 sequence is CASSVASGRGELFF. The CDR3 DNA sequence: TGTGCCAGCAGCGTAGCTTCGGGGCGCGGGGAGCTGTTTTTT.

CDR3 in amino acids: CASSSRTSNTYEQYF. The CDR3 nucleotides are TGTGCCAGCAGCTCCCGGACTAGTAATACCTACGAGCAGTACTTC. V is TRBV28 and J is TRBJ2-7; 7 bases are a match to TRBD2. J lost 2 bases, V lost 6 bases, and 10 bases had no gene match. Germline CDR1 reads MDHEN; CDR2 reads SYDVKM. The CDR3 length is 15 residues. Complete variable domain (other parts from reference TRBV28 and TRBJ2-7): DVKVTQSSRYLVKRTGEKVFLECVQDMDHENMFWYRQDPGLGLRLIYFSYDVKMKEKGDIPEGYSVSREKKERFSLILESASTNQTSMYLCASSSRTSNTYEQYFGPGTRLTVT.

The V and J genes are TRBV25-1 and TRBJ2-2, with unresolved D. CDR1 is MGHDK, CDR2 SYGVNS, per germline. Trimming stripped 1 base from V and 2 bases from J, with 5 bases between. The CDR3 totals 14 residues. CDR3: CASSESSNTGELFF. CDR3 nucleotides: TGTGCCAGCAGTGAATCCTCCAACACCGGGGAGCTGTTTTTT.

This clonotype was recorded a few times. The CDR3 region is CASSSNPNSRQGRYNEQFF. The DNA of the CDR3 is TGTGCCAGCAGCTCAAATCCCAATTCCAGACAGGGGCGGTACAATGAGCAGTTCTTC. The chain joins TRBV7-9 to TRBJ2-1; TRBD1 aligns across 8 bases. The V gene end was trimmed by 4 bases and the J gene end by 4 bases; junction bases not matched to a gene: 18. The germline gives CDR1 SEHNR, CDR2 FQNEAQ (reference sequence). The CDR3 totals 19 residues.

This clonotype has just a few counts. V gene TRBV3-1 combines with J gene TRBJ2-3; D remains ambiguous. CDR1 and CDR2 (germline): LGHDT, YNNKEL (reference sequence). Trimming stripped 3 bases from V and 6 bases from J, with 10 bases between. This CDR3 comprises 13 residues. The DNA for the CDR3 is TGTGCCAGCAGCCATTCCCGTTTGGATACGCAGTATTTT. It yields the protein CASSHSRLDTQYF.

The chain has TRBV11-1 and TRBJ2-1; TRBD2 might be the D (6 bases). The CDR3 consists of 15 residues. Looked up from germline, CDR1 is SGHAT and CDR2 is FQDESV (reference sequence). Trimming removed 1 base from V and 8 bases from J, with 15 bases in between. The CDR3 bases are TGTGCCAGCAGCTTAGTGCTAGCGAAAGGGGATGAGCAGTTCTTC. Its protein is CASSLVLAKGDEQFF.

With regard to this clonotype: This clone may be a read error of a much larger clone one base away. This chain joins TRBV7-9 and TRBJ2-2; D is unclear. The V gene lost 0 bases and the J gene lost 1 base, with 6 bases spanning the gap. CDR1 and CDR2 from the germline V gene are SEHNR and FQNEAQ (reference sequence). This CDR3 comprises 15 residues. The CDR3 coding sequence is TGTGCCAGCAGCTTAGCGGGGAAGAACACCGGGGAGCTGTTTTTT. Amino acids: CASSLAGKNTGELFF. The complete variable domain, with remaining parts taken from reference TRBV7-9 and TRBJ2-2, reads DTGVSQNPRHKITKRGQNVTFRCDPISEHNRLYWYRQTLGQGPEFLTYFQNEAQLEKSRLLSDRFSAERPKGSFSTLEIQRTEQGDSAMYLCASSLAGKNTGELFFGEGSRLTVL.

This rearrangement joins TRBV7-6 to TRBJ2-5; a weak D match, TRBD2 (6 bases). The V gene's germline CDR1 is SGHVS and CDR2 FNYEAQ. The length of the CDR3 is 15 residues. The germline V and J ends were trimmed by 1 base and 4 bases, with 13 bases remaining between them. The CDR3 bases are TGTGCCAGCAGCTTAGGGTCGGGAGTTGGAGAGACCCAGTACTTC. It translates to CASSLGSGVGETQYF.

The table lists this clonotype with many counts. The chain recombines TRBV7-8 with TRBJ2-5; D call uncertain. This CDR3 has 12 amino acids. Trimming cost V 4 bases and J 5 bases, with 8 bases left between them. The V gene's germline CDR1 is SGHVS and CDR2 FQNEAQ. The CDR3 is CASSSGRETQYF. In DNA, the CDR3 is TGTGCCAGCAGCTCAGGACGGGAGACCCAGTACTTC.

The gene calls are TRBV20-1 and TRBJ2-3, with D perhaps being TRBD1 or TRBD2 (6 bases each). V was trimmed by 3 bases and J by 5 bases, leaving 15 bases between them. This CDR3 is built from 14 residues. CDR1 DFQATT and CDR2 SNEGSKA come from the germline V gene (reference sequence). The CDR3 DNA reads TGCAGTGCTAGGGAAGGGGGGTTTAGAGATACGCAGTATTTT. Its protein product is CSAREGGFRDTQYF.